This T cell receptor beta chain was identified during a study of blood T cell repertoires in COVID-19 (dated by TCRdb to the early 2020s). Background for the entire study: Samples covering the acute and convalescent phases of COVID-19 were provided by collaborators in the United States, Italy and Spain. The material from the prospective study consisted of cDNA or gDNA derived from T cells, B-cell-depleted T cells, or PBMCs. The dataset comprised deeply sampled blood TCRbeta repertoires from subjects exposed to, actively infected with, or recovered from COVID-19. The repertoires were released in a freely available public database meant as a resource for research on the immune response to SARS-CoV-2. Samples came from the ongoing ImmuneRACE study (first 160 participants) plus 1,254 subjects from 6 global collaborators. A de-identified subject ID, COVID-19 status, age in years and sex were almost always included in the sample metadata. Where available, HLA class I and class II types were obtained from metadata supplied by the sample provider rather than from assay-based typing.

A note on this clone: The specificity of this receptor is unknown. Per-base qualities were not stored, and no clone one base away is much larger.

The immunoSEQ Assay, a bias-controlled multiplex PCR, was used to amplify TCRbeta CDR3 regions from genomic DNA. Per the source publication's procedure: Within the assay, amplification of reference gene primers was used to estimate how many nucleated cells each sample contained. Sequence reads were collapsed and filtered to measure the absolute abundance of every unique TCRbeta CDR3 rearrangement. For each sample, productive Simpson clonality was calculated as the square root of Simpson's diversity index over productive rearrangements. TCRdb mirrors the immuneACCESS table, restricted to in-frame sequences. Some clones are absent from its copies; in checked studies, under half trace to an unresolved V gene, and the reason for the others is unknown. Clonal size and the V and J genes are those of that table, whereas D and trimming came from the DNA. Here the sample has 35,000 to 55,000 clones; about nine tenths occur a single time. The ten most abundant clones make up just under 8.5% of the sample.

Whole blood was collected in K2EDTA tubes by collaborating institutions according to the institutions' own protocols. For TCRbeta analysis, collaborators shipped samples as frozen whole blood, isolated PBMCs, or DNA extracted from either of those sample types. Overall study outcomes, separate from this receptor: How much clinical and demographic metadata was included differed by source and by participant, and the metadata was provided uncurated.

The sequenced sample was peripheral blood. The TCR was taken from a man in his sixties with active COVID-19.

The DNA reads TGTGCCAGCACTCCCGACAGGGATGACTATGGCTACACCTTC. It is translated as CASTPDRDDYGYTF. Recombination connected TRBV6-6 to TRBJ1-2, and TRBD1 aligns with 7 junction nucleotides. The CDR3 sequence holds 14 residues, the cysteine and phenylalanine included. Kept here is only the CDR3 DNA, which spans 42 bases and is read in frame from base 1. Per the germline V gene (reference sequence), MNHNY is the CDR1 and SVGAGI is the CDR2. Germline trimming: 7 bases from V, 3 bases from J; junction bases outside gene matches: 8.